This TCR beta chain appears in the sequencing data of a study of blood T cell repertoires in COVID-19. V dropped 0 bases and J dropped 2 bases, with 10 bases sitting between them. The CDR3 is 15 amino acids. CDR1 is SGHRS and CDR2 is YFSETQ in the germline V gene. TCRdb's table, derived via immunoSEQ multiplex PCR, lists solely in-frame clones and lacks some. The sample includes 300,000 to 450,000 clones, over 75% of them seen just once. Material for sequencing was peripheral blood. This sequence was found in a woman in her sixties with COVID-19, enrolled during active disease. The rearrangement joins TRBV5-1 to TRBJ2-3, with D perhaps TRBD1 (6 bases). CDR3 region: CASSLGDRNTDTQYF. The CDR3 region has the DNA TGCGCCAGCAGCTTGGGAGACAGGAACACAGATACGCAGTATTTT.